These 18 T cell receptor beta chains were all obtained from the same sample, sequenced in a study of TIL therapy for anti-PD-1-resistant metastatic lung cancer. Time point defined: pre-treatment sample, taken before nivolumab and TIL therapy. The libraries were made with immunoSEQ v3. Libraries were prepared by immunoSEQ multiplex PCR; TCRdb keeps only in-frame clonotypes and omits some of them. The sample includes about 46,000 clones, around 85% of them seen just once. The input for sequencing was blood, taken at baseline. These receptors all stem from a person aged 25-85 years with non-small cell lung cancer.

This chain connects TRBV27 to TRBJ1-5; tentative D call: TRBD1 (6 bases). The germline V and J ends were trimmed by 0 bases and 7 bases, with 13 bases remaining between them. Germline V gene sequence: CDR1 MNHEY, CDR2 SMNVEV (reference sequence). This CDR3 has 15 residues. The CDR3 DNA is TGTGCCAGCAGTTTATCAGCGGGGGCGAGGCAGCCCCAGCATTTT. It is translated as CASSLSAGARQPQHF.

The chain combines TRBV6-5 with TRBJ2-7, with TRBD2 matching over 10 bases. The V gene end was trimmed by 2 bases and the J gene end by 4 bases; junction bases not matched to a gene: 5. The CDR3 consists of 15 residues. Looked up from germline, CDR1 is MNHEY and CDR2 is SVGAGI. The DNA for the CDR3 is TGTGCCAGCAGTTACCGGGCTAGCGGGAGTTACGAGCAGTACTTC. This encodes CASSYRASGSYEQYF.

The genes are TRBV5-4 and TRBJ2-7; D is possibly TRBD2 (7 bases). Germline CDR1 and CDR2: SGHNT and YYREEE (reference sequence). This CDR3 comprises 14 residues. V was shortened by 0 bases and J by 2 bases, with 9 bases between the two germline ends. The chain's CDR3 is CASSLAGGPYEQYF. Written as DNA, the CDR3 is TGTGCCAGCAGCTTGGCCGGGGGGCCCTACGAGCAGTACTTC.

V usage is TRBV6-5 and J usage is TRBJ1-4; TRBD1 matches at 8 bases. The germline CDR1 and CDR2 sequences are MNHEY and SVGAGI. The length of the CDR3 is 13 residues. The ends lost 11 bases at V and 5 bases at J; junction bases unmatched: 7. The CDR3 reads CAAARDRNEKLFF. CDR3 in DNA: TGTGCCGCCGCCCGGGACAGGAATGAAAAACTGTTTTTT.

The genes are TRBV19 and TRBJ2-1, with TRBD1 as a possible D gene (6 bases). Between the trimmed V and J ends, which lost 5 bases and 9 bases, there was a span of 26 bases. The length of the CDR3 is 17 residues. From germline, CDR1 is LNHDA and CDR2 SQIVND (reference sequence). CDR3 in amino acids: CASSPPFAGDIRGEQFF. The CDR3 DNA reads TGTGCCAGTAGTCCCCCCTTCGCAGGGGACATTAGAGGTGAGCAGTTCTTC.

The chain links TRBV6-6 to TRBJ2-7; TRBD1 or TRBD2 may be the D gene (5 bases each). The V gene's germline CDR1 is MNHNY and CDR2 SVGAGI (reference sequence). The CDR3 has 11 amino acids. V lost 6 bases, J lost 6 bases, and 9 bases lay in between. CDR3 amino acids: CASRTRGEQYF. The CDR3 DNA reads as TGTGCCAGCAGAACTAGGGGCGAGCAGTACTTC.

The V call is TRBV11-2, the J call TRBJ1-2; D remains unclear. CDR1 SGHAT and CDR2 FQNNGV come from the germline V gene. The V and J ends lost 3 bases and 4 bases respectively, with 9 bases between them. The CDR3 runs to 13 residues. The CDR3 DNA reads as TGTGCCAGCAGCTTCCGGGCCTCCTATGGCTACACCTTC. Protein product: CASSFRASYGYTF.

This chain connects TRBV20-1 to TRBJ2-1; D is uncertain. There are 11 residues in the CDR3. Germline loops: CDR1 DFQATT, CDR2 SNEGSKA (reference sequence). Trimming stripped 1 base from V and 14 bases from J, with 12 bases between. The CDR3 nucleotides read TGCAGTGCTAGAGTTCAGGTTCAGGAGTTCTTC. Encoded protein: CSARVQVQEFF.

DNA of the CDR3: TGTGCCTCCCCAGTCGGGGTACCGACTGAAGCTTTCTTT. Amino acids: CASPVGVPTEAFF. The chain uses TRBV10-3 and TRBJ1-1; the D is unclear. V lost 11 bases and J lost 5, with 18 bases in between. The CDR3 has 13 amino acids. Germline CDR1 and CDR2: ENHRY and SYGVKD.

The J gene is TRBJ1-3, the V gene TRBV30; D is undetermined. Looked up from germline, CDR1 is GTSNPN and CDR2 is SVGIG (reference sequence). V lost 2 bases to trimming and J lost 2 bases, with 7 bases between them. The length of the CDR3 is 13 residues. The CDR3, as DNA: TGTGCCTGGAGTTGGTTGGCTGGAAACACCATATATTTT. Protein product: CAWSWLAGNTIYF.

The chain carries TRBV5-1 and TRBJ1-2, with 7 bases that match TRBD1. The CDR3 runs to 15 residues. Germline values: CDR1 SGHRS, CDR2 YFSETQ. The V gene end was trimmed by 0 bases and the J gene end by 9 bases; junction bases not matched to a gene: 11. The CDR3 bases are TGCGCCAGCAGCTTGGATCCCCCCAGGGGGAATCGCTACACCTTC. Amino acids: CASSLDPPRGNRYTF. Full variable domain (rest looked up from reference TRBV5-1 and TRBJ1-2): KAGVTQTPRYLIKTRGQQVTLSCSPISGHRSVSWYQQTPGQGLQFLFEYFSETQRNKGNFPGRFSGRQFSNSRSEMNVSTLELGDSALYLCASSLDPPRGNRYTFGSGTRLTVV.

This rearrangement joins TRBV6-2 or TRBV6-3 to TRBJ2-1; 7 bases are shared with TRBD2. From germline, CDR1 is MNHEY and CDR2 SVGEGT. The length of the CDR3 is 17 residues. Trimming at V came to 3 bases and at J to 1 base, leaving 9 bases not matched to a gene. Written as DNA, the CDR3 is TGTGCCAGCAGTTATCGGGAGGACGTGAGTTCCTACAATGAGCAGTTCTTC. It translates to CASSYREDVSSYNEQFF.

This clone was counted only a few times. The chain employs TRBV18 and TRBJ2-1; possible D gene TRBD2, 6 bases. This CDR3 has 15 amino acids. Germline V lookup: CDR1 KGHSH, CDR2 LQKENI. The V end lost 2 bases, the J end lost 9 bases, and 17 bases lay between the germline ends. The CDR3: CASSPSGTGEGEQFF. The CDR3 DNA reads as TGTGCCAGCTCACCATCCGGGACTGGAGAGGGTGAGCAGTTCTTC.

This rearrangement joins TRBV4-3 to TRBJ2-2, with 10 bases identical to TRBD2. The germline V gene encodes CDR1 LGHNA and CDR2 YSLEER. The CDR3 contains 16 residues. With V trimmed by 0 bases and J by 6 bases, 4 bases remained unmatched. CDR3: CASSQDVAGGSGELFF. The CDR3 DNA follows: TGCGCCAGCAGCCAAGATGTAGCGGGGGGATCCGGGGAGCTGTTTTTT.

The V and J genes are TRBV11-1 and TRBJ1-2; no reliable D call. With 1 base removed from V and 2 bases from J, the gap between germline ends came to 11 bases. Germline V lookup: CDR1 SGHAT, CDR2 FQDESV (reference sequence). This CDR3 has 15 residues. The CDR3 loop reads CASSLEARRNYGYTF. The CDR3 DNA follows: TGTGCCAGCAGCTTAGAAGCACGTCGGAACTATGGCTACACCTTC.

The chain links TRBV28 to TRBJ2-5, with D maybe TRBD2 (6 bases). Germline assignment: CDR1 MDHEN and CDR2 SYDVKM. The CDR3 has 14 residues. Trimming stripped 7 bases from V and 4 bases from J, with 16 bases between. The CDR3 is CASNRFGGRETQYF. The CDR3 DNA follows: TGTGCCAGCAACCGGTTTGGGGGGAGAGAGACCCAGTACTTC. Supplemented by reference TRBV28 and TRBJ2-5, the full variable domain reads DVKVTQSSRYLVKRTGEKVFLECVQDMDHENMFWYRQDPGLGLRLIYFSYDVKMKEKGDIPEGYSVSREKKERFSLILESASTNQTSMYLCASNRFGGRETQYFGPGTRLLVL.

The rearrangement links TRBV18 to TRBJ2-5; 7 nucleotides align to TRBD1. The V and J ends lost 2 bases and 4 bases, in that order; junction bases with no gene match: 4. The CDR3 sequence is 14 residues long. Germline V gene data show CDR1 as KGHSH and CDR2 as LQKENI. CDR3 sequence reads: CASSPVAGGETQYF. The CDR3 DNA is TGTGCCAGCTCACCAGTGGCAGGGGGAGAGACCCAGTACTTC.

The rearrangement uses TRBV19 and TRBJ2-1; TRBD2 matches at 7 bases. Germline loops: CDR1 LNHDA, CDR2 SQIVND (reference sequence). V lost 0 bases to trimming and J lost 8 bases; unmatched junction nucleotides: 16. The CDR3 extends over 18 amino acids. CDR3 in DNA: TGTGCCAGTAGTATAGAGGGTCGTCCCGGGACTATTAGAGATGAGCAGTTCTTC. Translated, it gives CASSIEGRPGTIRDEQFF.